The sequence of this T cell receptor (beta chain) was determined in a study of T cell repertoires in cytomegalovirus infection. Study information: It can be stated that public TCR beta signatures indicated CMV infection as well as a matching HLA type. Broader study findings: CMV carriers having the relevant HLA were flagged by cumulative public TCR beta family frequency.

TCRdb redid the calling of the reads with MiXCR, one entry per CDR3 protein. The table records around 450,000 distinct CDR3 sequences, roughly 30% of them present only once. This clonotype was seen a handful of times. Its cognate antigen is unknown. Germline V gene data show CDR1 as DFQATT and CDR2 as SNEGSKA (reference sequence). The trim removed 1 base at V and 4 bases at J, leaving 2 bases unmatched. The length of the CDR3 is 13 residues. The rearrangement links TRBV20-1 to TRBJ2-3, with 7 bases lining up with TRBD1. The receptor was isolated from a human donor in good health (CMV status not recorded). Some clones in this sample may be carry-over from other donors' samples. Sequenced sample: PBMCs. The CDR3 DNA sequence: TGCAGTGCTAGAGTGACAGGGCCAGATACGCAGTATTTT. It translates to CSARVTGPDTQYF.